These T cell receptor beta chains were read from a single sample in a study of shared clonotypes between healthy human individuals. Clones were read by immunoSEQ multiplex PCR, and TCRdb kept only the in-frame ones, dropping some. In the table there are about 2.2 million clones, around 95% of which are singletons. Specimen: naive CD8+ T cells from PBMCs. These receptors all stem from a man aged 18 to 29 in good health. Some clones in this sample may be carry-over from other donors' samples. Each CDR3 is given with its conserved first and last residue.

v_call cdr3_aa
TRBV27 CASSWDSMNTEAFF
TRBV19 CASSPGTGVYEQYF
TRBV23-1 CASRGGPLEQFF
TRBV19 CASSPSGGSYNEQFF
TRBV19 CASQERVADTQYF
TRBV5-1 CASKAGGVGELFF
TRBV27 CASSSRGRTEAFF
TRBV19 CASSIDGRWDRASEAFF
TRBV9 CASSVVDRPYEQYF
TRBV28 CASSYWTSGTYNEQFF
TRBV2 CASRVLAGDYNEQFF
TRBV6-1 CASSEDLFAEAFF
TRBV15 CATSKASGKETQYF
TRBV6-6 CATKLGPIGAYEQYF
TRBV7-9 CASSLGWGENYGYTF
TRBV6-1 CASRLVREQYF
TRBV13 CASSLAYREQYF
TRBV28 CASSLSAGWTEAFF
TRBV19 CASSIGRTLNTEAFF
TRBV29-1 CSVYGGYSTDTQYF
TRBV15 CATRLDSSSYEQYF
TRBV5-6 CASSVGQGWTEAFF
TRBV28 CASSPTGSLNTEAFF
TRBV10-3 CAISHPTGQNYNEQFF
TRBV9 CASSVGGDPFISGNTIYF
TRBV7-3 CASSSSRAGNTEAFF
TRBV27 CASSWTGGPGGYEQYF
TRBV7-9 CASSQGTSYEQYF
TRBV29-1 CSVPVSWGEQYF
TRBV18 CASSLRQGAVRAYNEQFF
TRBV4-3 CASSQEMGSGYEQYF
TRBV5-1 CASSLAHTSGQETQYF
TRBV6-6 CASTPPLRENTGELFF
TRBV6-1 CASSEALRGPGELFF
TRBV5-6 CASFFGGSGEQYF
TRBV7-9 CASSIGEEAFF
TRBV5-1 CASRMAASYEQYF
TRBV7-9 CAGKSGLEPGNTIYF
TRBV6-1 CATSWGDTQYF
TRBV9 CASGGGPGANVLTF
TRBV6-5 CASRAYRGGYTF
TRBV6-1 CASTRSRGSYNEQFF
TRBV7-9 CASSLGALNYGYTF
TRBV6-1 CASSHTAEASYEQYF
TRBV15 CATSRDRGSNQPQHF
TRBV7-8 CASSTVAGLAGVRPYNEQFF
TRBV11-2 CASSLGGSVLDTIYF
TRBV25-1 CASSPLAGGDEQFF
TRBV11-1 CASSLSSGGSIDEQYF
TRBV7-9 CASSLANGGSAAYEQYF
TRBV9 CASSASGGSYNEQFF
TRBV4-2 CASTLLGQGAPSGANVLTF
TRBV9 CASSTLGLTSSYNEQFF
TRBV6-1 CASSDLAASSYEQYF
TRBV28 CASAGVGYEQYF
TRBV6-4 CASSETAGPRSEQFF
TRBV5-1 CASSFRDTYEQYF
TRBV6-1 CASSGRGETLGNQPQHF
TRBV9 CASSGGASTSSYEQYF